A selection of T cell receptor beta chains follows, all from one sample in a study of lymphopenia after photon versus proton radiotherapy. TCRdb keeps only in-frame clones here, not all; method: immunoSEQ multiplex PCR. The data show 25,000 to 30,000 clones, 81% seen once. The specimen comprised peripheral blood, sampled from a patient treated with photon-based radiotherapy. Receptor source: a man aged 50 to 60 with gastric cancer. Both conserved end residues are trimmed from each CDR3. The order of the fields is J gene, V gene, CDR3 protein.

TRBJ2-7	TRBV5-1	ASSLDRGASYEQY
TRBJ2-1	TRBV13	ASSGGQGSSLYNEQF
TRBJ2-5	TRBV4-2	ASSQAGGAETQY
TRBJ1-1	TRBV7-3	ASSLIRDRGNTEAF
TRBJ1-1	TRBV6-5	ATETPGGTEAF
TRBJ2-5	TRBV11-2	ASSLFEGQETQY
TRBJ1-2	TRBV6-6	ASSPDRMGYGYT
TRBJ2-3	TRBV5-5	ASSFRQATDTQY
TRBJ1-3	TRBV7-3	ASSAGSPGNTIY
TRBJ2-2	TRBV10-3	AISGDRGRRGELF
TRBJ1-5	TRBV19	ASSPTLYSNQPQH
TRBJ1-3	TRBV5-5	ASSGGQLNTIY
TRBJ2-4	TRBV18	ASGPGGAKNIQY
TRBJ2-3	TRBV19	ASTLRGGMGDTQY
TRBJ2-1	TRBV19	ASSIVPGLRGDEQF
TRBJ2-5	TRBV19	ASSIRLEETQY
TRBJ2-2	TRBV9	ASSVAWRGELF
TRBJ1-2	TRBV30	AWSKPDYGYT
TRBJ2-5	TRBV15	ATSRGGQGVEETQY